Listed below are T cell receptor beta chains from one sample, sequenced in a study of cytomegalovirus exposure and HLA in healthy donors. Generated by immunoSEQ multiplex PCR, the TCRdb table keeps only in-frame clones and is missing some. The sample records approximately 160,000 clones, roughly four fifths being singletons. Sequencing input: PBMCs. Receptors were obtained from a girl aged 2 to 9 in good health and CMV-seropositive. Each CDR3 is given with its conserved first and last residue. D genes are given only for firm matches. Size is omitted from some rows. Given values are once, few, many or a class for expanded clones.

CASSLGQGSNQPQHF	TGCGCCAGCAGCTTGGGACAGGGAAGCAATCAGCCCCAGCATTTT	TRBV5-1	TRBJ1-5	NA	TRBD1
CATATLRTSGNEQYF	TGCGCCACCGCTACCCTCAGGACTAGCGGGAACGAGCAGTACTTC	TRBV5-1	TRBJ2-7	NA	TRBD2
CASSQELSGRVLVDTQYF	TGTGCCAGCAGCCAAGAGCTGAGCGGGAGAGTCCTGGTGGATACGCAGTATTTT	TRBV4-2	TRBJ2-3	NA	TRBD2
CASSQDGGQGFYQPQHF	TGTGCCAGCAGCCAAGACGGGGGACAGGGATTTTATCAGCCCCAGCATTTT	TRBV4-2	TRBJ1-5	few	TRBD1
CASSYGDRVTGELFF	TGTGCCAGCAGCTACGGGGACAGGGTAACCGGGGAGCTGTTTTTT	TRBV4-2	TRBJ2-2	NA	TRBD1
CASSEEEGTGNSPLHF	TGTGCCAGCAGTGAGGAAGAAGGGACAGGGAATTCACCCCTCCACTTT	TRBV6-1	TRBJ1-6	once	TRBD1
CASSEGGFMNTEAFF	TGTGCCAGCAGTGAAGGAGGGTTCATGAACACTGAAGCTTTCTTT	TRBV6-1	TRBJ1-1	once	NA
CASSLGRAGELFF	TGTGCCAGCAGCTTAGGTCGGGCCGGGGAGCTGTTTTTT	TRBV7-9	TRBJ2-2	NA	NA
CAWSVWSGGNTEAFF	TGTGCCTGGAGTGTATGGTCAGGGGGCAACACTGAAGCTTTCTTT	TRBV30	TRBJ1-1	NA	TRBD1
CASSFGLAADNEQFF	TGTGCCAGCAGCTTCGGCCTAGCGGCCGATAATGAGCAGTTCTTC	TRBV7-9	TRBJ2-1	NA	TRBD2
CASSLMAGTSYEQYF	TGTGCCAGCAGTCTAATGGCGGGGACCTCCTACGAGCAGTACTTC	TRBV6-1	TRBJ2-7	NA	NA
CASSGGVTDTQYF	TGTGCCAGCAGTGGCGGAGTCACAGATACGCAGTATTTT	TRBV2	TRBJ2-3	few	NA